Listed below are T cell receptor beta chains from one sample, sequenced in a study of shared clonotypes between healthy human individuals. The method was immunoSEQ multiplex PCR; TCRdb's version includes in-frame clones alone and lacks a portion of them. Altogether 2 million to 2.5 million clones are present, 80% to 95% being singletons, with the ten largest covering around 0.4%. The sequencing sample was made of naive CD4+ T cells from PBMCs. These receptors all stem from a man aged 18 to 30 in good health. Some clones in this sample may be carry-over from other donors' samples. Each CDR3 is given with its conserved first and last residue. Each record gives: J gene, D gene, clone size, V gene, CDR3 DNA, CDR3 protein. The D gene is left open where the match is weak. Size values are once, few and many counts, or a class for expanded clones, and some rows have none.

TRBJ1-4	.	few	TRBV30	TGTGCCTGGAGTGTACTGCGAGGGTCTAATGAAAAACTGTTTTTT	CAWSVLRGSNEKLFF
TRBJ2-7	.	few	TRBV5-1	TGCGCCAGCAGCGCCGGGCCGACGAATGAGCAGTACTTC	CASSAGPTNEQYF
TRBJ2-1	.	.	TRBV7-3	TGTGCCAGCAGCCCCTCGTTGGCAGTCTCCTACAATGAGCAGTTCTTC	CASSPSLAVSYNEQFF
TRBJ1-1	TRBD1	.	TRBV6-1	TGTGCCAGCAGTGAACGACAGGGCTCGAACACTGAAGCTTTCTTT	CASSERQGSNTEAFF
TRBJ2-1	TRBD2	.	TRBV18	TGTGCCAGCTCACCCTTCGGGACTAGCGGATCTAAGGGGTCCTACAATGAGCAGTTCTTC	CASSPFGTSGSKGSYNEQFF
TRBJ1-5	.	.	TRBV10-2	TGCGCCAGCAGTGAGCGGTGGGGGTCTGGCAATCAGCCCCAGCATTTT	CASSERWGSGNQPQHF
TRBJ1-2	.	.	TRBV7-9	TGTGCCAGCAGCTTATGGGGCGAGGGCGGCTACACCTTC	CASSLWGEGGYTF
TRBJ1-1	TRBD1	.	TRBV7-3	TGTGCCAGCAGCGTCACAGGGGAAACTGAAGCTTTCTTT	CASSVTGETEAFF
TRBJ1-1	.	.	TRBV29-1	TGCAGCGGCGAACGCCTCCTGAACACTGAAGCTTTCTTT	CSGERLLNTEAFF
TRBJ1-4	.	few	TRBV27	TGTGCCAGCAGTTCGTTGGGGCTGGACGAAAAACTGTTTTTT	CASSSLGLDEKLFF
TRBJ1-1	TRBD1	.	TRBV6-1	TGTGCCAGCAGTGCCCGACAGGGGGCCACTGAAGCTTTCTTT	CASSARQGATEAFF
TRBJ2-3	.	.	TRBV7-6	TGTGCCAGCAGCTTCCTCCCGGGGCGGGGCACAGATACGCAGTATTTT	CASSFLPGRGTDTQYF
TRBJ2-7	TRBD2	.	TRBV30	TGTGCCTGGGGCGGGGGATACGAGCAGTACTTC	CAWGGGYEQYF
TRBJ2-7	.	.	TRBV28	TGTGCCAGCAGTTTTAGGCGTCTTAACGAGCAGTACTTC	CASSFRRLNEQYF
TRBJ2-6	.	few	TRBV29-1	TGCAGCGTTCTCAGCTCTGGGGCCAACGTCCTGACTTTC	CSVLSSGANVLTF
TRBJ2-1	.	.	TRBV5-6	TGTGCCAGCAGCCTCAGACAGACCTACAATGAGCAGTTCTTC	CASSLRQTYNEQFF
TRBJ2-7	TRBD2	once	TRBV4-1	TGCGCCAGCAGCCAAGAGGGACTAGCGGGGAGCGAGCAGTACTTC	CASSQEGLAGSEQYF
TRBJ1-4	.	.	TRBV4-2	TGTGCCAGCAGCCGGGAGACCGAAAAACTGTTTTTT	CASSRETEKLFF
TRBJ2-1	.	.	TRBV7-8	TGTGCCAGCAGCTTAGGGGGTAGTCCAGGCTACAATGAGCAGTTCTTC	CASSLGGSPGYNEQFF
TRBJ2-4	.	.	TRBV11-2	TGTGCCAGCAGCTTAGTGGGGGTTCCCGGGGAAAACATTCAGTACTTC	CASSLVGVPGENIQYF
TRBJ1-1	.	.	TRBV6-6	TGTGCCAGCAGTTACGTAGGTCAATCGACTGAAGCTTTCTTT	CASSYVGQSTEAFF
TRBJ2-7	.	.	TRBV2	TGTGCCAGCAGTGAAAGGGGCGAGCAGTACTTC	CASSERGEQYF
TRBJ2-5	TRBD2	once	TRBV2	TGTGCCAGCAGGGGGTCGGGACTAGCTAGCGGACGGGAGACCCAGTACTTC	CASRGSGLASGRETQYF
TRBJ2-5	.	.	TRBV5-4	TGTGCCAGCAGCCCCCCCTCCCAAGAGACCCAGTACTTC	CASSPPSQETQYF
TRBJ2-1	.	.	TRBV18	TGTGCCAGCTCATCTCTGCAGGGCGCCTACAATGAGCAGTTCTTC	CASSSLQGAYNEQFF
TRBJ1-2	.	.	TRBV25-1	TGTGCCAGCACCATAAAAGAGACAACTGGCTACACCTTC	CASTIKETTGYTF
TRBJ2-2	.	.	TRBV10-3	TGTGCCCTTGGGGCGTCTCCGAACACCGGGGAGCTGTTTTTT	CALGASPNTGELFF
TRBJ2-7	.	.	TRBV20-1	TGCAGTGCTCGCGGGGCCTACGAGCAGTACTTC	CSARGAYEQYF
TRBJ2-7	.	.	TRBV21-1	TGTGCCAGCAGCAAATGCCCCCGGGACAGGGGTTCTTACGAGCAGTACTTC	CASSKCPRDRGSYEQYF
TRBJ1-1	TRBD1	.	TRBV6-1	TGTGCCAGCAGTGAAGGGACAGGAGCCATGAACACTGAAGCTTTCTTT	CASSEGTGAMNTEAFF
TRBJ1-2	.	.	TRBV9	TGTGCCAGCAGCGTAGGCTGGGCAGGTGGCTACACCTTC	CASSVGWAGGYTF
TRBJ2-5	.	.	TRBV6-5	TGTGCCAGCAGCCGCCTTGGCCGGTATGGCGAGACCCAGTACTTC	CASSRLGRYGETQYF
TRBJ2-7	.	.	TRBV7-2	TGTGCCAGCAGCTTAATACAGGGCTACGAGCAGTACTTC	CASSLIQGYEQYF
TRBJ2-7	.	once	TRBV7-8	TGTGCCAGCAGCTTAGAGGGACAAGCCTACGAGCAGTACTTC	CASSLEGQAYEQYF
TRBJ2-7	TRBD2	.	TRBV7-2	TGTGCCAGCAGCTCCCTAGCGGATACTCCCTACGAGCAGTACTTC	CASSSLADTPYEQYF
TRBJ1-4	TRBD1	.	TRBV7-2	TGTGCCAGCAGCCTACAGGGGGCGCGCGAAAAACTGTTTTTT	CASSLQGAREKLFF
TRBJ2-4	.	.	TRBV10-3	TGTGCCATCAGTGAGACAGGGCGAGAGAAAAACATTCAGTACTTC	CAISETGREKNIQYF
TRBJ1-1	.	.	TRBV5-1	TGCGCCAGCAGCCTGGGTGGGGGGAACACTGAAGCTTTCTTT	CASSLGGGNTEAFF
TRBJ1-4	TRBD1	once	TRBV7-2	TGTGCCAGCAGCTCAGACAGGGGTGCTATGACTAATGAAAAACTGTTTTTT	CASSSDRGAMTNEKLFF
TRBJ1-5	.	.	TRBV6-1	TGTGCCAGCAGTGTGGGTAGGGATCAGCCCCAGCATTTT	CASSVGRDQPQHF
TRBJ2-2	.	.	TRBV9	TGTGCCAGCAGCGTAGCCGGTGCCGCCCCTTCCGTTGGGGAGCTGTTTTTT	CASSVAGAAPSVGELFF
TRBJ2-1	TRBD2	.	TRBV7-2	TGTGCCAGCAGTCAGCCCGGGACTAGGGACTTTTTTTTCTTC	CASSQPGTRDFFFF
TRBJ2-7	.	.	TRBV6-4	TGTGCCGGGGGCCCTGAGGAGCAGTACTTC	CAGGPEEQYF
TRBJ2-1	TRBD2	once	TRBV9	TGTGCCAGCAGCGTAGGGGCTAGCGGGAGCTCCTACAATGAGCAGTTCTTC	CASSVGASGSSYNEQFF
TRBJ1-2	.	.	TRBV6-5	TGTGCCAGCAGTTACTCGAATCTTGGGGTGAATGGCTACACCTTC	CASSYSNLGVNGYTF
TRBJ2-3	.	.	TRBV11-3	TGTGCCAGCAGCTTCAGGGGCTCAGATACGCAGTATTTT	CASSFRGSDTQYF
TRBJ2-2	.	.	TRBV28	TGTGCCAGCAGTTTATATGGGGGAGTAGTCCCCGGGGAGCTGTTTTTT	CASSLYGGVVPGELFF
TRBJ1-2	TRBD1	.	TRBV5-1	TGCGCCAGCAGCTTGGAGCCCCAACAGGGGGCAGACTATGGCTACACCTTC	CASSLEPQQGADYGYTF
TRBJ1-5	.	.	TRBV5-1	TGCGCCAGCAGCTTGGATGGGGGCCTAAATCAGCCCCAGCATTTT	CASSLDGGLNQPQHF
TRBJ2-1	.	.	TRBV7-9	TGTGCCAGCAGCTCAGGAAGAGGACCCGGGGGCTCCTACAATGAGCAGTTCTTC	CASSSGRGPGGSYNEQFF
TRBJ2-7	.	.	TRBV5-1	TGCGCCAGCAGCCTCGGGACCCACCAAGGGGAGCAGTACTTC	CASSLGTHQGEQYF
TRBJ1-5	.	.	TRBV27	TGTGCCAGCAGTCCCAGAGTAAGGACCAATCAGCCCCAGCATTTT	CASSPRVRTNQPQHF
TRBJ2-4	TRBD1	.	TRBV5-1	TGCGCCAGCAGCGTAGGGACAGTTTATAAAAACATTCAGTACTTC	CASSVGTVYKNIQYF
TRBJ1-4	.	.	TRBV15	TGTGCCAGCAGGGAGCCTAATGAAAAACTGTTTTTT	CASREPNEKLFF
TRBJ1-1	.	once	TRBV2	TGTGCCAGCAGTGAATCGAGGGCCGGTAGGATGAACACTGAAGCTTTCTTT	CASSESRAGRMNTEAFF
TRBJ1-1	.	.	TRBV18	TGTGCCAGCTCACCCACCGTGCGGGGGATGGCTGAAGCTTTCTTT	CASSPTVRGMAEAFF
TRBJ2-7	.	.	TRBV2	TGTGCCAGCAGCAGACTAGTTCCCGAGCAGTACTTC	CASSRLVPEQYF
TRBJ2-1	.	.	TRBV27	TGTGCCAGCAGTTTATTATCCCACCTCGGGAGAGACGCCTACAATGAGCAGTTCTTC	CASSLLSHLGRDAYNEQFF
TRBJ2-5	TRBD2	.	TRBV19	TGTGCCAGTAGTCTTTGGACTAGCGGGGAACAAGAGACCCAGTACTTC	CASSLWTSGEQETQYF